One and the same sample provided the 16 T cell receptor beta chains below, sequenced in a study of cytomegalovirus exposure and HLA in healthy donors. 13 Jbeta primers and 60 Vbeta primers were used for the PCR. TCRdb keeps only in-frame clones here, not all; method: immunoSEQ multiplex PCR. The sample shows 150,000 or so clones, 76% of them seen only once. Sequencing was performed on PBMCs. The receptors come from a female donor in good health and CMV-seronegative.

Points on this clone: Relative to the germline gene, one junction end is altered; a read error may explain this. The chain uses TRBV7-9 and TRBJ2-6, with D maybe TRBD1 (6 bases). CDR1 SEHNR and CDR2 FQNEAQ come from the germline V gene (reference sequence). The CDR3 spans 17 residues. This CDR3 is CASSFPTGSPGANGLTF. The DNA for the CDR3 is TGTGCCAGCAGCTTTCCCACAGGGTCCCCTGGGGCCAACGGCCTGACTTTC.

The rearrangement joins TRBV28 to TRBJ1-1, with 7 bases identical to TRBD1. CDR3 length: 13 residues. J lost 10 bases, V lost 6 bases, and 11 bases had no gene match. The germline V gene has CDR1 MDHEN and CDR2 SYDVKM. The CDR3 coding sequence is TGTGCCAGCAGCCGGAGACAGGGCCAATTAGCTTTCTTT. The encoded protein is CASSRRQGQLAFF. The whole variable domain, filled in from reference TRBV28 and TRBJ1-1, reads DVKVTQSSRYLVKRTGEKVFLECVQDMDHENMFWYRQDPGLGLRLIYFSYDVKMKEKGDIPEGYSVSREKKERFSLILESASTNQTSMYLCASSRRQGQLAFFGQGTRLTVV.

The chain combines TRBV9 with TRBJ2-2, with 7 bases lining up with TRBD1. Trimming removed 0 bases from V and 0 bases from J; junction bases left unmatched: 5. Germline V gene data show CDR1 as SGDLS and CDR2 as YYNGEE. This CDR3 has 17 residues. For the CDR3, the DNA is TGTGCCAGCAGCGTAGGTCGGGACAGCCCGAACACCGGGGAGCTGTTTTTT. This gives the protein CASSVGRDSPNTGELFF.

A note on this clone: An end of the junction does not agree with germline; a read error may underlie this. In the same sample, other DNA sequences code for this CDR3. The chain links TRBV13 to TRBJ2-7; D unresolved. The CDR3 has 12 amino acids. Germline V gene sequence: CDR1 PRHDT, CDR2 FYEKMQ (reference sequence). This CDR3 is CASSLQVREQYF. As DNA, the CDR3 is TGTGCCAGCAGCTTGCAGGTCCGCGAGCAATACTTC.

The genes are TRBV18 and TRBJ1-1, with 8 bases aligning to TRBD1. The germline V gene has CDR1 KGHSH and CDR2 LQKENI. With 3 bases clipped from V and 4 bases from J, the junction kept 4 bases outside the gene matches. The CDR3 is 14 amino acids. DNA for the CDR3: TGTGCCAGCTCACCCTTTACAGGGGGCACTGAAGCTTTCTTT. It specifies CASSPFTGGTEAFF.

The chain uses TRBV7-2 and TRBJ2-5, with D uncertain. Germline V CDR1 and CDR2: SGHTA, FQGNSA. This CDR3 has 14 amino acids. The V gene lost 1 base and the J gene lost 4 bases, with 10 bases spanning the gap. The CDR3 spells CASSLGGTPETQYF. CDR3 in DNA: TGTGCCAGCAGCTTAGGAGGTACCCCAGAGACCCAGTACTTC. Together with reference TRBV7-2 and TRBJ2-5, the CDR3 gives the full variable domain: GAGVSQSPSNKVTEKGKDVELRCDPISGHTALYWYRQSLGQGLEFLIYFQGNSAPDKSGLPSDRFSAERTGGSVSTLTIQRTQQEDSAVYLCASSLGGTPETQYFGPGTRLLVL.

The chain combines TRBV19 with TRBJ1-5, with TRBD1 as a possible D gene (5 bases). Germline V gene lookup returns CDR1 LNHDA and CDR2 SQIVND (reference sequence). Between the trimmed V and J ends, which lost 8 bases and 5 bases, there was a span of 16 bases. This CDR3 region has 14 residues. CDR3 DNA: TGTGCCAGTGGACCCGGGACTGTTTATCAGCCCCAGCATTTT. Amino acid sequence: CASGPGTVYQPQHF.

CDR3 DNA sequence: TGTGCCAGCTCACCGGGCCAGGGTGGAAACACCATATATTTT. Amino acids: CASSPGQGGNTIYF. The chain has TRBV18 and TRBJ1-3; weak D call: TRBD1 (5 bases). Germline loops: CDR1 KGHSH, CDR2 LQKENI. Trimming cost V 3 bases and J 3 bases, with 9 bases left between them. The CDR3 spans 14 residues.

This chain connects TRBV7-2 to TRBJ2-1; D possibly corresponds to TRBD2 (5 bases). Trimming stripped 1 base from V and 9 bases from J, with 10 bases between. The CDR3 loop spans 13 amino acids. Germline lookup yields CDR1 SGHTA and CDR2 FQGNSA. CDR3 sequence: CASSLGREGEQFF. CDR3 DNA: TGTGCCAGCAGCTTAGGTAGAGAGGGTGAGCAGTTCTTC.

This chain uses TRBV18 with TRBJ1-6; D is ambiguous. This CDR3 spans 15 amino acids. Germline V gene data show CDR1 as KGHSH and CDR2 as LQKENI. The V and J ends lost 2 bases and 9 bases respectively, with 14 bases between them. CDR3 region: CASSPGGVKGSPLHF. CDR3 sequence (DNA): TGTGCCAGCTCACCAGGAGGCGTGAAAGGTTCACCCCTCCACTTT.

The rearrangement uses TRBV7-9 and TRBJ2-3; D is unclear. CDR1 and CDR2 from the germline V gene are SEHNR and FQNEAQ (reference sequence). The CDR3 extends over 14 amino acids. V was trimmed by 3 bases and J by 0 bases, leaving 7 bases between them. In nucleotides, the CDR3 is TGTGCCAGCAGCTTGGGCGTTAGCACAGATACGCAGTATTTT. Translation gives CASSLGVSTDTQYF.

A note on this clone: One end of the junction is discordant with germline, which a read error may explain. The chain links TRBV28 to TRBJ2-3; maybe TRBD2 (5 bases). Germline values: CDR1 MDHEN, CDR2 SYDVKM. The length of the CDR3 is 15 residues. In DNA, the CDR3 is TGTGCCAGCAGTTTATTGGGGATCACTAGACCATCCTGGGATTTT. This encodes CASSLLGITRPSWDF.

CDR3 amino acids: CASSVNRDYTF. As DNA, the CDR3 is TGTGCCAGCAGCGTAAACAGGGACTACACCTTC. This chain joins TRBV9 and TRBJ1-2, with a possible D match to TRBD1 (6 bases). The CDR3 extends over 11 amino acids. Germline assignment: CDR1 SGDLS and CDR2 YYNGEE. Trimming stripped 1 base from V and 10 bases from J, with 8 bases between.

The V call is TRBV19, the J call TRBJ2-7; the match to TRBD1 covers 8 bases. The CDR3 totals 13 residues. Germline V lookup: CDR1 LNHDA, CDR2 SQIVND (reference sequence). With 7 bases clipped from V and 4 bases from J, the junction kept 6 bases outside the gene matches. CDR3 residues: CASKRQGPYEQYF. In DNA, the CDR3 is TGTGCCAGTAAGAGACAGGGGCCGTACGAGCAGTACTTC.

J is TRBJ2-7 and V is TRBV30, with D perhaps matching TRBD1 (6 bases). The germline gives CDR1 GTSNPN, CDR2 SVGIG (reference sequence). Trimming removed 5 bases at V and 4 bases at J, with 15 bases between. The CDR3 spans 13 residues. CDR3 coding DNA: TGTGCCTGGGATAATACAGGGATATACGAGCAGTACTTC. Translating gives CAWDNTGIYEQYF.

V usage is TRBV6-1 and J usage is TRBJ2-7, with 9 positions matching TRBD2. Germline CDR1 is MNHNS and CDR2 is SASEGT. Trimming cost V 3 bases and J 4 bases; bases outside gene matches: 10. This CDR3 contains 16 residues. CDR3 region: CASSDEGPSGRYEQYF. In DNA, the CDR3 is TGTGCCAGCAGTGACGAGGGACCCAGCGGGAGGTACGAGCAGTACTTC.